This T cell receptor (beta chain) is from a study of shared clonotypes between healthy human individuals. Across the study: Three CD4 naive, three CD4 memory, two CD8 naive and one CD8 memory plate were used per donor.

Regarding this clone: The antigen is undetermined.

Some clones are missing from TCRdb's copy, which holds only in-frame ones; the method was immunoSEQ multiplex PCR. The sample contains fewer than 1 million clones, 96% of which appear only once. The J segment lost 5 bases and the V segment lost 6 bases, leaving 9 bases of the junction unmatched. CDR3 length: 15 amino acids. Per germline, CDR1 MNHEY and CDR2 SVGAGI. It was CD45RO-negative cells, positively selected for CCR7, that made up naive CD8 cells, with terminally differentiated effector memory CD45RA+ cells excluded. Points from the study as a whole: Naive subsets typically showed greater estimated richness than memory subsets.

Sequencing used naive CD8+ T cells sorted from blood. The receptor comes from a man aged 30 to 45 in good health. The V and J genes are TRBV6-5 and TRBJ1-2, with TRBD1 identical over 10 bases. The CDR3 protein is CASSPDRGRGYGYTF. CDR3 sequence (DNA): TGTGCCAGCAGCCCTGACAGGGGGCGCGGGTATGGCTACACCTTC.